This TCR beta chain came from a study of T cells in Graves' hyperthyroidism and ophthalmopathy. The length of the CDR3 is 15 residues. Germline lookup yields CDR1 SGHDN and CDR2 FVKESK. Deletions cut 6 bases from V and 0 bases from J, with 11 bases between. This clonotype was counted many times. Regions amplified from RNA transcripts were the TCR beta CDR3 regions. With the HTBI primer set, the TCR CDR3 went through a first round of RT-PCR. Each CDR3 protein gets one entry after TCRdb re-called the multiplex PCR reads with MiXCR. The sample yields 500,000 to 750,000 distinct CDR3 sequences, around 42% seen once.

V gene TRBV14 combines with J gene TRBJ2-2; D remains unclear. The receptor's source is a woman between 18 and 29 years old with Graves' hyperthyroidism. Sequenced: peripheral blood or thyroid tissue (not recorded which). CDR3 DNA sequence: TGTGCCAGCAGGCCGCTAGGATCGAACACCGGGGAGCTGTTTTTT. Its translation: CASRPLGSNTGELFF.